This TCR beta chain was identified in a study of T-cell memory formation after mild COVID-19. Constant-segment primers served in 5'RACE that generated TCR alpha and TCR beta cDNA libraries bearing sample barcodes and UMIs. TCRdb fed the 5' RACE reads into MiXCR, producing one record per CDR3 protein. The table has about 140,000 distinct CDR3 sequences, around 25% seen once; the top ten hold around 22%. General observations from the study: A second wave of clones peaked on day 37, and their SARS-CoV-2 specificity went unconfirmed.

To note about this clonotype: Its cognate antigen is unknown.

The sample consisted of PBMCs or a T cell subset sorted from them (not recorded which). The clonotype originates from an adult woman who had mild COVID-19 (a few samples of this study predate the infection). Cell type and time point are not known.

The CDR3 DNA follows: TGTGCCAGCAGCGTCACCTCCGGGACAGGGGGCTGGTACGAGCAGTACTTC. Amino acid sequence: CASSVTSGTGGWYEQYF. The chain joins TRBV7-6 to TRBJ2-7, with 12 bases lining up with TRBD1. Germline CDR1 and CDR2: SGHVS and FNYEAQ. The CDR3 sequence is 17 residues long. V shed 5 bases, J shed 4 bases, and the junction held 12 bases outside the gene matches. Full variable domain (outside the CDR3, taken from reference TRBV7-6 and TRBJ2-7): GAGVSQSPRYKVTKRGQDVALRCDPISGHVSLYWYRQALGQGPEFLTYFNYEAQQDKSGLPNDRFSAERPEGSISTLTIQRTEQRDSAMYRCASSVTSGTGGWYEQYFGPGTRLTVT.